Listed below are T cell receptor beta chains from one sample, sequenced in a study of tissue T cells after allogeneic stem cell transplantation. Here immunoSEQ multiplex PCR was the method, and the copy in TCRdb shows in-frame clones only, minus some. The sample yields 9,000 to 10,000 clones, roughly 66% seen once. The sequencing here drew on tissue from the jejunum, taken at autopsy. Receptor source: a woman between 18 and 50 years old with breast cancer. Both conserved end residues are part of each CDR3. Each record gives: V gene, clone size, D gene, J gene, CDR3 protein, CDR3 DNA. The D gene is left open where the match is weak. Size is stated for part of the rows, as once, few or many counts, or as a class when the clone is expanded.

TRBV14	.	.	TRBJ2-5	CASSGGETQYF	TGTGCCAGCAGCGGTGGAGAGACCCAGTACTTC
TRBV11-2	.	.	TRBJ2-3	CASSARGGSDTQYF	TGTGCCAGCAGCGCTCGTGGGGGTTCGGATACGCAGTATTTT
TRBV11-2	.	.	TRBJ2-3	CASSLDTDTQYF	TGTGCCAGCAGCTTAGACACAGATACGCAGTATTTT
TRBV24-1	few	TRBD1	TRBJ1-4	CATSEGRQGREKLFF	TGTGCCACCAGTGAGGGTAGACAGGGAAGGGAAAAACTGTTTTTT
TRBV2	.	.	TRBJ2-1	CASSRERTAGYEQFF	TGTGCCAGCAGTAGGGAGCGGACGGCAGGCTATGAGCAGTTCTTC
TRBV28	once	TRBD1	TRBJ1-5	CASQGQPNQPQHF	TGTGCCAGCCAGGGACAGCCGAATCAGCCCCAGCATTTT
TRBV7-2	.	.	TRBJ2-7	CASSLGLNSYEQYF	TGTGCCAGCAGCTTAGGGCTTAACAGCTACGAGCAGTACTTC
TRBV30	.	.	TRBJ2-3	CAALDRGSSDTQYF	TGTGCCGCGCTAGATCGGGGGTCCTCAGATACGCAGTATTTT
TRBV28	.	TRBD1	TRBJ1-6	CASRRTGIHSPLHF	TGTGCCAGCAGGAGGACAGGGATTCATTCACCCCTCCACTTT
TRBV7-2	.	.	TRBJ2-7	CASSSTGLAVEVYEQYF	TGTGCCAGCAGCTCGACAGGGCTAGCGGTAGAAGTCTACGAGCAGTACTTC
TRBV6-6	.	TRBD1	TRBJ2-2	CASRGAGGRNTGELFF	TGTGCCAGCAGGGGGGCAGGGGGAAGGAACACCGGGGAGCTGTTTTTT
TRBV20-1	.	TRBD2	TRBJ2-1	CSASTPSGLAGDGEQFF	TGCAGTGCTAGTACACCATCGGGACTAGCGGGGGACGGTGAGCAGTTCTTC
TRBV5-6	.	.	TRBJ2-5	CASSLGRGETQYF	TGTGCCAGCAGCTTGGGCAGGGGAGAGACCCAGTACTTC
TRBV5-4	.	TRBD2	TRBJ2-4	CASRSTSGGDKNIQYF	TGTGCCAGCAGGTCTACTAGCGGGGGGGACAAAAACATTCAGTACTTC
TRBV27	few	.	TRBJ2-5	CASAFWDVQGLETQYF	TGTGCCAGCGCATTCTGGGACGTCCAGGGCTTGGAGACCCAGTACTTC
TRBV6-2/TRBV6-3	.	.	TRBJ2-7	CASSYGVRSSYEQYF	TGTGCCAGCAGTTACGGGGTCCGGAGCTCCTACGAGCAGTACTTC
TRBV5-6	.	TRBD1	TRBJ1-1	CASSYSRTGVTEAFF	TGTGCCAGCAGCTATTCACGGACAGGGGTCACTGAAGCTTTCTTT
TRBV18	.	TRBD2	TRBJ2-1	CASSPLSSGGSGEQFF	TGTGCCAGCTCACCATTGTCTAGCGGGGGCTCTGGGGAGCAGTTCTTC
TRBV29-1	.	.	TRBJ2-2	CSVDELGNTGELFF	TGCAGCGTTGACGAGCTAGGGAACACCGGGGAGCTGTTTTTT
TRBV6-5	few	TRBD2	TRBJ2-1	CASSYLGLATGEQFF	TGTGCCAGCAGTTACCTTGGACTAGCGACCGGTGAGCAGTTCTTC
TRBV5-4	medium-sized	.	TRBJ1-1	CASRRAGNTEAFF	TGTGCCAGCAGGAGGGCAGGCAACACTGAAGCTTTCTTT
TRBV5-6	.	.	TRBJ2-7	CASSNTGTTYEQYF	TGTGCCAGCAGCAACACCGGGACCACCTACGAGCAGTACTTC
TRBV6-6	once	.	TRBJ1-1	CASSYPTAGTENEAFF	TGTGCCAGCAGTTACCCGACGGCCGGGACGGAAAATGAAGCTTTCTTT
TRBV18	few	.	TRBJ1-4	CASSPARMSTNEKLFF	TGTGCCAGCTCACCAGCTCGGATGTCGACTAATGAAAAACTGTTTTTT
TRBV5-4	.	TRBD1	TRBJ1-1	CASSLSTGANTEAFF	TGTGCCAGCAGCTTGTCCACAGGGGCGAACACTGAAGCTTTCTTT
TRBV30	few	TRBD2	TRBJ2-1	CAWTSTSGSQYNEQFF	TGTGCCTGGACATCGACTAGCGGCAGTCAATACAATGAGCAGTTCTTC
TRBV27	medium-sized	TRBD2	TRBJ2-1	CASSLYSVLAGVRHEQFF	TGTGCCAGCAGTTTATATTCCGTCCTAGCGGGAGTTAGGCATGAGCAGTTCTTC
TRBV15	once	.	TRBJ1-2	CATSRDLTGYGYTF	TGTGCCACCAGCAGAGATTTGACAGGCTATGGCTACACCTTC
TRBV2	few	TRBD1	TRBJ2-7	CASRLDRSYEQYF	TGTGCCAGCAGGCTGGACAGGTCCTACGAGCAGTACTTC
TRBV18	.	.	TRBJ1-3	CASSPGYSGNTIYF	TGTGCCAGCTCACCAGGCTACTCTGGAAACACCATATATTTT
TRBV23-1	few	.	TRBJ1-1	CASSQPRPAGGQNTEAFF	TGCGCCAGCAGTCAACCCCGACCCGCGGGGGGGCAGAACACTGAAGCTTTCTTT
TRBV18	.	TRBD2	TRBJ2-3	CASSPGLAGQGDTQYF	TGTGCCAGCTCACCGGGACTAGCGGGACAGGGAGATACGCAGTATTTT
TRBV6-6	few	.	TRBJ2-1	CASRGGSSYNEQFF	TGTGCCAGCAGGGGGGGTTCCTCCTACAATGAGCAGTTCTTC